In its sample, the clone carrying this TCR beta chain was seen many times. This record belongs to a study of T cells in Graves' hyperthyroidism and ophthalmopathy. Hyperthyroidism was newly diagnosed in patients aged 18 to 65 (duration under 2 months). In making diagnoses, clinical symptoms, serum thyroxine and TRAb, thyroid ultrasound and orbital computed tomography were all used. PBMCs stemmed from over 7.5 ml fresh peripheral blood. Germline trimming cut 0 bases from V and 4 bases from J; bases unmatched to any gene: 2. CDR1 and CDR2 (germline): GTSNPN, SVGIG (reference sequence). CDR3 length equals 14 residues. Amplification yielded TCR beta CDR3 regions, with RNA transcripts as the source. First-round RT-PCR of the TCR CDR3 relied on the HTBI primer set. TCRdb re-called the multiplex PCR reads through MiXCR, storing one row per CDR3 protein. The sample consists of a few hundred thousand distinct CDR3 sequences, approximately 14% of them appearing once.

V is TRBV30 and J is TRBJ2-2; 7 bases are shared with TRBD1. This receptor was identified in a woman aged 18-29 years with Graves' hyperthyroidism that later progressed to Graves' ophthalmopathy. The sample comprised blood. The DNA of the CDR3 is TGTGCCTGGAGTGTACAGGGGAGCACCGGGGAGCTGTTTTTT. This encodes CAWSVQGSTGELFF.